One and the same sample provided the 17 T cell receptor beta chains below, sequenced in a study of T-cell reconstitution after alpha-beta-depleted transplantation in children. Preparing the TCRbeta library involved the use of unique molecular identifiers. TCRdb reanalysed the PCR reads using MiXCR and keeps one entry per CDR3 protein. Here the sample spans about 240,000 distinct CDR3 sequences, around 12% being singletons. Here the sequenced sample was PBMCs from the stem cell graft donor, taken from the stem cell graft. Receptors originate from a human donor who donated a stem cell graft to a child with acute lymphoblastic leukemia.

This clonotype has at least ten counts. V is TRBV7-9 and J is TRBJ2-7; D possibly matches TRBD1 or TRBD2 (5 bases each). Germline CDR1 is SEHNR and CDR2 is FQNEAQ (reference sequence). V shed 5 bases and J shed 2 bases, with 13 bases lying between them. The CDR3 is made up of 14 amino acids. For the CDR3, the DNA is TGTGCCAGCAGCGGGACCCGCCTAACCTACGAGCAGTACTTC. Its protein product is CASSGTRLTYEQYF.

Only a few counts were recorded for this clonotype. The chain joins TRBV12-3 or TRBV12-4 to TRBJ1-1, with TRBD1 matching over 10 bases. V lost 6 bases and J lost 4; bases outside the gene matches: 5. This CDR3 contains 14 residues. The CDR3 DNA is TGTGCCAGCAGGAGGACAGGGGGATTCACTGAAGCTTTCTTT. Translating it yields CASRRTGGFTEAFF.

This clonotype was detected a few times. V and J are TRBV6-2 or TRBV6-3 and TRBJ2-7; a possible D gene is TRBD2 (5 bases). V lost 0 bases and J 0 bases, leaving 15 bases between the germline ends. Germline lookup yields CDR1 MNHEY and CDR2 SVGEGT. The CDR3 loop spans 17 amino acids. The CDR3 region is CASSYSRPRRGSYEQYF. The CDR3 DNA follows: TGTGCCAGCAGTTACTCGAGACCCCGTCGGGGCTCCTACGAGCAGTACTTC.

This clonotype showed up many times. The chain has TRBV11-3 and TRBJ2-7; D unclear. V was cut by 4 bases and J by 6 bases, with 10 bases left in between. This CDR3 contains 12 residues. Germline values: CDR1 SGHNT, CDR2 YENEEA. The CDR3 DNA sequence: TGTGCCAGCAGCTCCGTGGACGGCGAGCAGTACTTC. As protein: CASSSVDGEQYF.

This clonotype was seen at least ten times. The CDR3 nucleotides read TGTGCCAGCAGTTTGAGACAGATCAGCACAGATACGCAGTATTTT. Residues: CASSLRQISTDTQYF. This chain joins TRBV27 and TRBJ2-3, with a possible D match to TRBD1 (5 bases). Germline V lookup: CDR1 MNHEY, CDR2 SMNVEV (reference sequence). V lost 3 bases to trimming and J lost 0 bases, with 10 bases between them. The CDR3 contains 15 residues.

The chain employs TRBV4-3 and TRBJ2-1, with a possible D match to TRBD1 (5 bases). V was trimmed by 1 base and J by 5 bases, leaving 15 bases between them. In germline, CDR1 is LGHNA, CDR2 YSLEER. This CDR3 region has 16 residues. In DNA, the CDR3 is TGCGCCAGCAGCCAAGGTTCATCAGGGCAGGACAATGAGCAGTTCTTC. Translated, it gives CASSQGSSGQDNEQFF.

CDR3 loop: CARAPGRLRNTEAFF. The CDR3 coding sequence is TGTGCCAGGGCCCCCGGGCGTCTCCGGAACACTGAAGCTTTCTTT. The J gene is TRBJ1-1, the V gene TRBV5-6; D gene uncertain. Germline V gene data show CDR1 as SGHDT and CDR2 as YYEEEE. There are 15 residues in the CDR3. Trimming cost V 8 bases and J 1 base, with 18 bases left between them.

This clonotype was observed at least ten times. V is TRBV28 and J is TRBJ2-5; weak D call: TRBD1 (5 bases). V lost 6 bases and J 0 bases, leaving 23 bases between the germline ends. Germline V gene lookup returns CDR1 MDHEN and CDR2 SYDVKM. The CDR3 sequence is 18 residues long. The CDR3 reads CASSPTVRGSVYQETQYF. The DNA for the CDR3 is TGTGCCAGCAGCCCGACGGTAAGGGGATCAGTGTACCAAGAGACCCAGTACTTC.

This clonotype showed up many times. The chain employs TRBV7-9 and TRBJ2-1; D possibly corresponds to TRBD2 (6 bases). Germline V lookup: CDR1 SEHNR, CDR2 FQNEAQ (reference sequence). V was pared by 5 bases and J by 4 bases, with 15 bases between. The CDR3 runs to 15 residues. The DNA for the CDR3 is TGTGCCAGCAGCCCGGGACTCCAAATTTACAATGAGCAGTTCTTC. Amino acid sequence: CASSPGLQIYNEQFF.

This clonotype was recorded many times. This chain links TRBV6-2 or TRBV6-3 with TRBJ1-6; the D gene is possibly TRBD1 (5 bases). This CDR3 region has 17 residues. Germline CDR1 is MNHEY and CDR2 is SVGEGT. Trimming cost V 2 bases and J 5 bases, with 16 bases left between them. CDR3 sequence: CASSYAQGGVDNSPLHF. The CDR3 region has the DNA TGTGCCAGCAGTTACGCCCAGGGAGGGGTCGATAATTCACCCCTCCACTTT.

This clonotype appeared many times. The rearrangement uses TRBV20-1 and TRBJ1-5; D unresolved. The V end lost 4 bases, the J end lost 5 bases, and 9 bases lay between the germline ends. This CDR3 contains 12 residues. Germline V CDR1 and CDR2: DFQATT, SNEGSKA (reference sequence). The CDR3 loop is CSATDRYQPQHF. Written as DNA, the CDR3 is TGCAGTGCTACGGACCGATATCAGCCCCAGCATTTT.

This clonotype was counted ten times or more. The rearrangement uses TRBV29-1 and TRBJ2-1, with D perhaps matching TRBD1 (5 bases). Germline values: CDR1 SQVTM, CDR2 ANQGSEA. This CDR3 contains 16 residues. The V end was cut by 5 bases, the J end by 12 bases, with 29 bases between. The CDR3 is CSVQSLLTVPKSVQFF. The CDR3 DNA sequence: TGCAGCGTTCAGAGCCTTTTGACAGTACCAAAGTCTGTGCAGTTCTTC.

This chain uses TRBV12-3 or TRBV12-4 with TRBJ2-7; D not resolved. The CDR3 loop spans 13 amino acids. The ends were cut back, 3 bases at V and 6 bases at J, with 12 bases in the middle. In DNA form, the CDR3 reads TGTGCCAGCAGTTTCAACGGTAAGGTCGAGCAGTACTTC. The encoded protein is CASSFNGKVEQYF.

As regards this clonotype: A much larger clone sits a single nucleotide away, making a read error possible. This chain uses TRBV28 with TRBJ2-1; TRBD2 aligns across 9 bases. V gave up 7 bases and J gave up 1 base; unmatched junction bases: 11. The germline V gene has CDR1 MDHEN and CDR2 SYDVKM. This CDR3 is built from 17 residues. CDR3 sequence: CASTGASGAKSYNEQFF. CDR3 DNA sequence: TGTGCCAGCACCGGGGCTAGCGGGGCTAAATCCTACAATGAGCAGTTCTTC.

This clonotype was recorded at least ten times. J is TRBJ2-7 and V is TRBV6-1; D gene uncertain. Trimming cost V 2 bases and J 0 bases, with 11 bases left between them. The CDR3 is made up of 15 amino acids. Germline V gene sequence: CDR1 MNHNS, CDR2 SASEGT. Here the CDR3 reads CASSERARFSYEQYF. The DNA of the CDR3 is TGTGCCAGCAGTGAAAGGGCCAGGTTCTCCTACGAGCAGTACTTC.

This clonotype was observed at least ten times. This chain connects TRBV12-3 or TRBV12-4 to TRBJ2-1; 8 bases are shared with TRBD1. The CDR3 is 14 amino acids. The V gene end was trimmed by 5 bases and the J gene end by 6 bases; junction bases not matched to a gene: 6. The CDR3, as DNA: TGTGCCAGCAGTCCTGGACAGGGACCCAATGAGCAGTTCTTC. Translated, it gives CASSPGQGPNEQFF.

This clonotype was seen ten or more times. This chain uses TRBV15 with TRBJ2-1; D gene ambiguous. Germline-derived CDR1 and CDR2 are LNHNV and YYDKDF (reference sequence). This CDR3 has 15 residues. Deletions cut 1 base from V and 0 bases from J, with 7 bases between. The CDR3 DNA follows: TGTGCCACCAGCAGAGTCGCCTTCTCCTACAATGAGCAGTTCTTC. Protein: CATSRVAFSYNEQFF.